This record concerns one TCR beta chain sequence. This clone occurred once. Its antigen remains undetermined. Per-nucleotide qualities are absent, and no much larger clonotype sits a single base away. Including cysteine and phenylalanine, the CDR3 has 11 amino acids. Of the read, only the CDR3 DNA is kept; its 33 bases are in frame from base 1. Trimming costs V 6 bases and J 3 bases, and their ends lie 4 bases apart. CDR1 and CDR2, looked up from the germline V gene, are MNHNS and SASEGT. Libraries came from the immunoSEQ multiplex PCR assay. TCRdb's version of the immuneACCESS table is confined to in-frame rearrangements and falls short of the full clone set. An unresolved V gene accounts for under half of the shortfall where checked; the remainder is of unknown origin. Within this sample are about 60,000 clones, with 93% of them counted one time only. Together, the top ten hold over 1.5% of the sample.

The source of the sample is a study of T cell changes during pregnancy in multiple sclerosis (dated by TCRdb to about 2019). Notes on the research overall: In women with multiple sclerosis, the researchers looked at how the T cell repertoire shifted as pregnancy progressed.

The input for sequencing was peripheral blood, taken after pregnancy. The V and J segments used are TRBV6-1 and TRBJ2-3, with the D gene not clear enough to name. This sequence originates from a female donor with multiple sclerosis, enrolled in a pregnancy study. The nucleotide sequence reads as follows: TGTGCCAGCAGACGGACAGATACGCAGTATTTT. This gives the protein CASRRTDTQYF.